This T cell receptor (beta chain) was documented in a study of T cell responses to AZD1222 COVID-19 vaccine. Profiled with immunoSEQ multiplex PCR; TCRdb holds only in-frame clones, not every one. This table has tens of thousands of clones, approximately 80% appearing once. Germline V gene sequence: CDR1 LGHNA, CDR2 YNFKEQ. The CDR3 covers 16 residues. V was trimmed by 0 bases and J by 2 bases, leaving 13 bases between them. The origin of this receptor is an adult in good health. The V call is TRBV4-2, the J call TRBJ1-2, with D perhaps matching TRBD1 (5 bases). The starting material was peripheral blood, obtained on day 0 of AZD1222 vaccination. CDR3 amino acids: CASSQDGQGRNYGYTF. The DNA for the CDR3 is TGTGCCAGCAGCCAAGATGGGCAGGGTCGAAACTATGGCTACACCTTC.